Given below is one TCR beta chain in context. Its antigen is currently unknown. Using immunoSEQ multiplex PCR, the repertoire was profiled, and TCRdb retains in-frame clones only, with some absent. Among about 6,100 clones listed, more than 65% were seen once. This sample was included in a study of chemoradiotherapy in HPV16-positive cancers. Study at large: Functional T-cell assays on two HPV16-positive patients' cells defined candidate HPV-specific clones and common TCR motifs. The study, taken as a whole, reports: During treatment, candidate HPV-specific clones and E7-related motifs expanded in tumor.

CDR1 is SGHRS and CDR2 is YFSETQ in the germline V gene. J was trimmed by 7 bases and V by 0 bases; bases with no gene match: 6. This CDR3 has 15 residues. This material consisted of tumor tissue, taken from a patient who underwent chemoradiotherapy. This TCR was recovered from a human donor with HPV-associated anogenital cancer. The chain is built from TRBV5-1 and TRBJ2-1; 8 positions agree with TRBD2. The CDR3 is CASSLGLARSNEQFF. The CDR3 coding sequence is TGCGCCAGCAGCTTGGGACTAGCGCGTTCAAATGAGCAGTTCTTC.